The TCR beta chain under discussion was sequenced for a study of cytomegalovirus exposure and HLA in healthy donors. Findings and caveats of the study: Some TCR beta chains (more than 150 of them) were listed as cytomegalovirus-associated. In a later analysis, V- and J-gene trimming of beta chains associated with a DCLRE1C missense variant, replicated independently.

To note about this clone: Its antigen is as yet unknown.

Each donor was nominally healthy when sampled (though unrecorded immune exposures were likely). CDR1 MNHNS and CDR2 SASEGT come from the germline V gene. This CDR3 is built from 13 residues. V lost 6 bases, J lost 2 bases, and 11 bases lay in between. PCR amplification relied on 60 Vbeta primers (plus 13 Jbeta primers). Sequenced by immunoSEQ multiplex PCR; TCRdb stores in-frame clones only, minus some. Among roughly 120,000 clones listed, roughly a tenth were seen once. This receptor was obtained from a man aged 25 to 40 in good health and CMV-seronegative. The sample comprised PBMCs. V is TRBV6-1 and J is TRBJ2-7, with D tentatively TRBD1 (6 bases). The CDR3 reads CASRQGFTYEQYF. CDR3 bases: TGTGCCAGCAGACAGGGTTTTACCTACGAGCAGTACTTC.